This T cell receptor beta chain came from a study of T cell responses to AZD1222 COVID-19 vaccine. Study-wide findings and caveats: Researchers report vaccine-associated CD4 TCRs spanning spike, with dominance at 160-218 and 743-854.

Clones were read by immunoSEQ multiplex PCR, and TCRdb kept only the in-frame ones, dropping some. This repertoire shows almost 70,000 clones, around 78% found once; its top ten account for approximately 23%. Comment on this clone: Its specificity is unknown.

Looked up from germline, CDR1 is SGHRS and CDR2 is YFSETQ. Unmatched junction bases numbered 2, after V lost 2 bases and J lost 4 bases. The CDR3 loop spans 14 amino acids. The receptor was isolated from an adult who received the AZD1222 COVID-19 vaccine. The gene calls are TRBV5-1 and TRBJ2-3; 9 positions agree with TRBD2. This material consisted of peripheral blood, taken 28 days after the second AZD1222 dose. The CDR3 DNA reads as TGCGCCAGCAGCTTTGCGGGGGGGCCAGATACGCAGTATTTT. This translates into CASSFAGGPDTQYF.